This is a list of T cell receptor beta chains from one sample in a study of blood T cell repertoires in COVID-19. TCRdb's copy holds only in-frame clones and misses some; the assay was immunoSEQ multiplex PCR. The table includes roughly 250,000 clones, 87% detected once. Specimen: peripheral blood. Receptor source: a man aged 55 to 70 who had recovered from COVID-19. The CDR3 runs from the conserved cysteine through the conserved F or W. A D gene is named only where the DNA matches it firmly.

DNA: TGCGCCGGACCGGGACAGGGGTCGGGGGAGACCCAGTACTTC
CDR3: CAGPGQGSGETQYF
D: TRBD1
V: TRBV23-1
J: TRBJ2-5

DNA: TGTGCCAGCAGTCAGGGTAGCTACACCTTC
CDR3: CASSQGSYTF
D: .
V: TRBV28
J: TRBJ1-2

DNA: TGTGCCAGCAGTTCTACGACAGGTTTTGGTGAGCAGTACTTC
CDR3: CASSSTTGFGEQYF
D: .
V: TRBV27
J: TRBJ2-7

DNA: TGTGCCAGCAGCTTTTCGGGACAGGGCTTTTCTGGAAACACCATATATTTT
CDR3: CASSFSGQGFSGNTIYF
D: TRBD1
V: TRBV5-5
J: TRBJ1-3

DNA: TGTGCCACCAGTGATTTTAGGGGAGATACGCAGTATTTT
CDR3: CATSDFRGDTQYF
D: .
V: TRBV24-1
J: TRBJ2-3

DNA: TGTGCCAGCAGTCCCCAAATCTACAATGAGCAGTTCTTC
CDR3: CASSPQIYNEQFF
D: .
V: TRBV27
J: TRBJ2-1

DNA: TGCGCCAGCAGCTTGGCCGTTAGCGCGTACAATGAGCAGTTCTTC
CDR3: CASSLAVSAYNEQFF
D: .
V: TRBV5-1
J: TRBJ2-1

DNA: TGTGCCAGCAGCAAGGACAGGGTGGAAGAGACCCAGTACTTC
CDR3: CASSKDRVEETQYF
D: TRBD1
V: TRBV6-5
J: TRBJ2-5

DNA: TGTGCCACCGGACAGGGAACTAACACTGAAGCTTTCTTT
CDR3: CATGQGTNTEAFF
D: TRBD1
V: TRBV19
J: TRBJ1-1

DNA: TGTGCCAGCAGCCGACACCTATACTCCGGGGGGATCGTAGGGAGTTCACCCCTCCACTTT
CDR3: CASSRHLYSGGIVGSSPLHF
D: .
V: TRBV14
J: TRBJ1-6

DNA: TGTGCCAGCAGCCCGCGGACAGCCTGGGGCTATGGCTACACCTTC
CDR3: CASSPRTAWGYGYTF
D: .
V: TRBV7-9
J: TRBJ1-2